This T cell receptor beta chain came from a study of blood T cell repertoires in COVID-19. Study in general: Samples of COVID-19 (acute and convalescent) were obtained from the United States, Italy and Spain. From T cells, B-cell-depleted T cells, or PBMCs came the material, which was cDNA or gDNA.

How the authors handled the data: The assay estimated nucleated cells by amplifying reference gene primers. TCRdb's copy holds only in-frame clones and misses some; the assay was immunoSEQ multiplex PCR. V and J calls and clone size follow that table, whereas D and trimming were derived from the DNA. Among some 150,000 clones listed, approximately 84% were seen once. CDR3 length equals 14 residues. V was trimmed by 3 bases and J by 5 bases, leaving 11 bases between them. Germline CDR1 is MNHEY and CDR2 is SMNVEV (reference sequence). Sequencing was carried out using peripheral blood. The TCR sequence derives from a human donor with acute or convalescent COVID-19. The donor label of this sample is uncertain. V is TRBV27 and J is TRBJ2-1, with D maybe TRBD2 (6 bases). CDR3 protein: CASSFGGLNNEQFF. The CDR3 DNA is TGTGCCAGCAGTTTCGGGGGACTTAACAATGAGCAGTTCTTC.